These 16 T cell receptor beta chains were all obtained from the same sample, sequenced in a study of identifying expanded T cells in peripheral blood. Profiled with immunoSEQ multiplex PCR; TCRdb holds only in-frame clones, not every one. The table includes over 90,000 clones, approximately 88% detected once. The specimen was blood. The receptors derive from a person aged 18-70 years in good health.

CDR3 in DNA: TGTGCCAGCAGCGACCGACGGAGCGGAGCGACAGATACGCAGTATTTT. Amino acid sequence: CASSDRRSGATDTQYF. The rearrangement links TRBV9 to TRBJ2-3, with D tentatively TRBD2 (5 bases). Germline V lookup: CDR1 SGDLS, CDR2 YYNGEE. V was trimmed by 3 bases and J by 3 bases, leaving 17 bases between them. The CDR3 sequence is 16 residues long.

This sequence joins TRBV5-1 and TRBJ1-2; D unclear. The CDR3 consists of 14 residues. Germline lookup yields CDR1 SGHRS and CDR2 YFSETQ. V was shortened by 0 bases and J by 4 bases, with 10 bases between the two germline ends. CDR3: CASSLVPGSYGYTF. CDR3 nucleotide sequence: TGCGCCAGCAGCTTGGTACCGGGATCCTATGGCTACACCTTC.

The rearrangement joins TRBV4-3 to TRBJ2-4; TRBD1 might be the D (8 bases). CDR1 and CDR2 (germline): LGHNA, YSLEER. Trimming removed 1 base at V and 9 bases at J, with 13 bases between. The CDR3 totals 14 residues. CDR3 in DNA: TGCGCCAGCAGCCAAGTAACAGGGGGGGGCATTCAGTACTTC. Its protein is CASSQVTGGGIQYF.

The V call is TRBV5-3, the J call TRBJ1-1; D is perhaps TRBD1 (5 bases). TRBV5-3 is annotated as an ORF whose role is uncertain. The CDR3 spans 16 residues. Trimming cost V 2 bases and J 6 bases, with 20 bases left between them. CDR3 sequence: CARSLWGSFVGAEAFF. CDR3 in DNA: TGTGCCAGAAGCTTATGGGGCAGTTTCGTTGGTGCTGAAGCTTTCTTT.

The chain joins TRBV29-1 to TRBJ1-4; D uncertain. V was clipped by 3 bases and J by 1 base, with 3 bases between them. CDR3 length: 12 amino acids. Germline-derived CDR1 and CDR2 are SQVTM and ANQGSEA. The CDR3 loop reads CSVEETNEKLFF. CDR3 coding DNA: TGCAGCGTTGAGGAAACTAATGAAAAACTGTTTTTT.

A few counts support this clone. The rearrangement links TRBV28 to TRBJ2-7; the match to TRBD2 covers 7 bases. The CDR3 loop spans 12 amino acids. Trimming removed 8 bases from V and 4 bases from J; junction bases left unmatched: 5. CDR1 MDHEN and CDR2 SYDVKM come from the germline V gene. CDR3 coding DNA: TGTGCCAGCGCATTACTAGCGTACGAGCAGTACTTC. Protein sequence: CASALLAYEQYF.

The sample holds a few counts of this clone. This chain connects TRBV7-2 to TRBJ1-6, with D possibly being TRBD1 (5 bases). The CDR3 loop spans 16 amino acids. Trimming cost V 2 bases and J 10 bases, with 18 bases left between them. Germline loops: CDR1 SGHTA, CDR2 FQGNSA. CDR3 DNA: TGTGCCAGCAGCTTACCCGTAGCCGGGGGAAACTCACCCCTCCACTTT. Its protein is CASSLPVAGGNSPLHF.

J is TRBJ1-2 and V is TRBV30; D might be TRBD1 (5 bases). Germline values: CDR1 GTSNPN, CDR2 SVGIG (reference sequence). The V and J ends lost 5 bases and 7 bases respectively, with 17 bases between them. The CDR3 extends over 13 amino acids. The CDR3 region has the DNA TGTGCCTGGTTTATCGACAGACCCATTGGCTACACCTTC. As protein: CAWFIDRPIGYTF.

V is TRBV7-9 and J is TRBJ2-5; TRBD1 is a possible D gene (6 bases). Germline V lookup: CDR1 SEHNR, CDR2 FQNEAQ (reference sequence). V lost 5 bases and J 4 bases, leaving 17 bases between the germline ends. This CDR3 has 15 residues. The chain's CDR3 is CASSPNRVGRETQYF. DNA of the CDR3: TGTGCCAGCAGCCCGAACAGGGTGGGCAGAGAGACCCAGTACTTC.

This chain's CDR3 is CAYTSGTGYSPLHF. CDR3 nucleotide sequence: TGTGCCTATACTTCCGGGACAGGGTACTCACCCCTCCACTTT. The chain links TRBV30 to TRBJ1-6; 9 positions match TRBD1. Germline V lookup: CDR1 GTSNPN, CDR2 SVGIG (reference sequence). V was clipped by 7 bases and J by 10 bases; unmatched bases: 11. There are 14 residues in the CDR3.

V and J are TRBV7-2 and TRBJ1-3; TRBD1 matches at 7 bases. The ends lost 5 bases at V and 7 bases at J; junction bases unmatched: 14. The CDR3 is made up of 16 amino acids. Germline V CDR1 and CDR2: SGHTA, FQGNSA. CDR3 DNA sequence: TGTGCCAGCAGCCCGCGATCGGGACAGTCATGGAACACCATATATTTT. It translates to CASSPRSGQSWNTIYF.

V usage is TRBV27 and J usage is TRBJ1-1; 7 bases line up with TRBD1. Germline CDR1 and CDR2: MNHEY and SMNVEV (reference sequence). J was trimmed by 5 bases and V by 4 bases; bases with no gene match: 7. The CDR3 totals 14 residues. In nucleotides, the CDR3 is TGTGCCAGCAGTTCCCCGGACAGGTGGACTGAAGCTTTCTTT. Translating it yields CASSSPDRWTEAFF.

V and J are TRBV25-1 and TRBJ2-1, with 7 bases fitting TRBD2. Germline values: CDR1 MGHDK, CDR2 SYGVNS. Trimming took 7 bases from V and 8 from J; bases not matched to a gene: 8. The CDR3 runs to 13 residues. The CDR3 DNA sequence: TGTGCCAGCACCCCGCTAGCGGTTGATGAGCAGTTCTTC. The encoded protein is CASTPLAVDEQFF. The variable domain in full, completed from reference TRBV25-1 and TRBJ2-1, reads EADIYQTPRYLVIGTGKKITLECSQTMGHDKMYWYQQDPGMELHLIHYSYGVNSTEKGDLSSESTVSRIRTEHFPLTLESARPSHTSQYLCASTPLAVDEQFFGPGTRLTVL.

CDR3 residues: CATSRDRAPGNTIYF. The CDR3, as DNA: TGTGCCACCAGCAGAGATAGGGCACCGGGAAACACCATATATTTT. The chain joins TRBV15 to TRBJ1-3, with no clear D. Germline values: CDR1 LNHNV, CDR2 YYDKDF (reference sequence). The CDR3 sequence is 15 residues long. V lost 0 bases and J 4 bases, leaving 10 bases between the germline ends.

In DNA, the CDR3 is TGCGCCAGCAGCCGAGGGATGGAGACCCAGTACTTC. Translated, it gives CASSRGMETQYF. The genes are TRBV5-1 and TRBJ2-5; D is possibly TRBD2 (5 bases). The V and J ends lost 4 bases and 5 bases respectively, with 9 bases between them. The CDR3 sequence is 12 residues long. In germline, CDR1 is SGHRS, CDR2 YFSETQ.

This clone was detected once. The chain uses TRBV11-2 and TRBJ2-1; no reliable D call. This CDR3 comprises 17 residues. V lost 5 bases and J lost 0, with 17 bases in between. Germline V gene sequence: CDR1 SGHAT, CDR2 FQNNGV. This chain's CDR3 is CASSRPGDLSSYNEQFF. For the CDR3, the DNA is TGTGCCAGCAGCAGGCCGGGCGATCTTAGCTCCTACAATGAGCAGTTCTTC.